The 10 T cell receptor beta chains presented below share a single source sample, sequenced in a study of blood T cell repertoires in COVID-19. Profiling relied on immunoSEQ multiplex PCR, and the TCRdb table lists in-frame clones only, not all of them. The sample holds nearly 350,000 clones, less than 90% seen once. Sequencing was performed on PBMCs or T cells enriched from blood (not recorded which). Every receptor here comes from a woman between 25 and 40 years old who had recovered from COVID-19.

The chain employs TRBV28 and TRBJ1-2; no clear D. V lost 3 bases, J lost 7 bases, and 12 bases lay in between. The germline V gene encodes CDR1 MDHEN and CDR2 SYDVKM. This CDR3 contains 13 residues. The CDR3 protein is CASSFSLSSGYTF. The CDR3 DNA reads TGTGCCAGCAGTTTTTCTCTCTCCTCTGGCTACACCTTC.

V usage is TRBV2 and J usage is TRBJ2-4, with 12 bases fitting TRBD2. The CDR3 totals 15 residues. Germline lookup yields CDR1 SNHLY and CDR2 FYNNEI. V was pared by 7 bases and J by 7 bases, with 8 bases of the junction left unmatched. This CDR3 is CASITGLAGLNIQYF. In DNA form, the CDR3 reads TGTGCCAGCATAACCGGACTAGCGGGGTTGAACATTCAGTACTTC.

The chain joins TRBV4-3 to TRBJ2-3, with D perhaps TRBD2 (6 bases). This CDR3 region has 14 residues. Germline V CDR1 and CDR2: LGHNA, YSLEER. V lost 1 base, J lost 3 bases, and 8 bases lay in between. CDR3 DNA sequence: TGCGCCAGCAGCCAAGTTCGGGGGACAGATACGCAGTATTTT. Translated: CASSQVRGTDTQYF.

CDR3 residues: CASSYDSYEQYF. Written as DNA, the CDR3 is TGTGCCAGCAGTTACGACAGCTACGAGCAGTACTTC. The chain employs TRBV6-2 or TRBV6-3 and TRBJ2-7, with D maybe TRBD1 (5 bases). V was cut by 2 bases and J by 3 bases, with 5 bases left in between. The CDR3 is made up of 12 amino acids. The germline V gene encodes CDR1 MNHEY and CDR2 SVGEGT.

In this sample, this clone turned up once. This chain joins TRBV2 and TRBJ1-4, with D uncertain. The V end was cut by 2 bases, the J end by 8 bases, with 12 bases between. CDR3 length: 14 amino acids. The V gene's germline CDR1 is SNHLY and CDR2 FYNNEI. The DNA of the CDR3 is TGTGCCAGCAGTGAAAACAGAAGGAACGAAAAACTGTTTTTT. Translated, it gives CASSENRRNEKLFF. Filled out from reference TRBV2 and TRBJ1-4, the complete variable domain reads EPEVTQTPSHQVTQMGQEVILRCVPISNHLYFYWYRQILGQKVEFLVSFYNNEISEKSEIFDDQFSVERPDGSNFTLKIRSTKLEDSAMYFCASSENRRNEKLFFGSGTQLSVL.

This chain links TRBV7-2 with TRBJ2-3, with 12 bases matching TRBD2. The CDR3 contains 17 residues. V was pared by 1 base and J by 1 base, with 3 bases of the junction left unmatched. Per the germline V gene, CDR1 is SGHTA and CDR2 is FQGNSA. The CDR3 sequence: CASSLEASGGGTDTQYF. CDR3 bases: TGTGCCAGCAGCTTAGAGGCTAGCGGGGGGGGCACAGATACGCAGTATTTT.

This chain connects TRBV28 to TRBJ2-5; D unclear. The length of the CDR3 is 14 residues. V was shortened by 3 bases and J by 7 bases, with 15 bases between the two germline ends. The germline CDR1 and CDR2 sequences are MDHEN and SYDVKM. CDR3 region: CASSFHETSGTQYF. The CDR3 nucleotides are TGTGCCAGCAGTTTTCATGAAACCTCGGGGACCCAGTACTTC. The full variable domain, with the rest looked up from reference TRBV28 and TRBJ2-5, is DVKVTQSSRYLVKRTGEKVFLECVQDMDHENMFWYRQDPGLGLRLIYFSYDVKMKEKGDIPEGYSVSREKKERFSLILESASTNQTSMYLCASSFHETSGTQYFGPGTRLLVL.

This clone is a singleton in its sample. J is TRBJ2-3 and V is TRBV3-1 (or the pseudogene TRBV3-2), with D perhaps matching TRBD2 (5 bases). The ends were cut back, 5 bases at V and 0 bases at J, with 27 bases in the middle. CDR3 length: 20 amino acids. Germline V gives CDR1 LGHDT, CDR2 YNNKEL (reference sequence). This CDR3 reads CASSSPPRGRNRSSTDTQYF. In DNA form, the CDR3 reads TGTGCCAGCAGCTCACCCCCCCGAGGGCGGAATAGATCTAGCACAGATACGCAGTATTTT.

This chain links TRBV27 with TRBJ1-2; D is unclear. CDR3 size: 15 residues. Germline V CDR1 and CDR2: MNHEY, SMNVEV (reference sequence). V lost 6 bases to trimming and J lost 4 bases, with 18 bases between them. In nucleotides, the CDR3 is TGTGCCAGCAGCCCGGCCGTGGGCCTCTCCTATGGCTACACCTTC. Translating gives CASSPAVGLSYGYTF.

This sequence joins TRBV6-5 and TRBJ1-2; a weak D match, TRBD1 (5 bases). With 5 bases removed from V and 4 bases from J, the gap between germline ends came to 17 bases. The CDR3 runs to 15 residues. Germline loops: CDR1 MNHEY, CDR2 SVGAGI. The CDR3 sequence is CASSTRGEGSYGYTF. The CDR3 DNA is TGTGCCAGCAGTACTCGGGGGGAGGGAAGCTATGGCTACACCTTC.